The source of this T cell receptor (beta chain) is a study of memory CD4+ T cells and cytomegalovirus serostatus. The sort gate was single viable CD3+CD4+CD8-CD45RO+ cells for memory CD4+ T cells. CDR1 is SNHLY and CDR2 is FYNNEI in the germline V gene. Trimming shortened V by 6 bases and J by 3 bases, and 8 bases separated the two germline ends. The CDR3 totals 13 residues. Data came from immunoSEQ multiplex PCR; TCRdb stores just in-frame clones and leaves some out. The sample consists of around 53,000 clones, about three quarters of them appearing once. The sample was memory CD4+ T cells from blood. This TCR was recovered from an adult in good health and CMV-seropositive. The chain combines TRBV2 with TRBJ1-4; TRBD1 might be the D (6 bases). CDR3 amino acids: CASSRGANEKLFF. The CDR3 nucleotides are TGTGCCAGCAGCAGGGGAGCTAATGAAAAACTGTTTTTT.